Included here is one TCR beta chain sequence, with context. Using immunoSEQ multiplex PCR, the repertoire was profiled, and TCRdb retains in-frame clones only, with some absent. The data contain roughly 380,000 clones, over 75% of them singletons. The sample is drawn from a study of blood T cell repertoires in COVID-19. A Seattle source enrolled patients during active infection and followed them longitudinally. This CDR3 is 15 amino acids long. Germline V gene data show CDR1 as LNHNV and CDR2 as YYDKDF (reference sequence). With V trimmed by 1 base and J by 7 bases, 9 bases remained unmatched. The receptor was isolated from a woman in her thirties or forties with COVID-19, enrolled during active disease. The sequencing input was peripheral blood. V usage is TRBV15 and J usage is TRBJ1-2, with 7 bases aligning to TRBD1. The CDR3 DNA reads TGTGCCACCAGCAGAGGACAGGGCCCTCCGGGTGGCTACACCTTC. This sequence encodes CATSRGQGPPGGYTF.